This TCR beta chain emerged from a study of vaccination effects on CD4 cells after COVID-19. Before sequencing took place, the ViraFEST assay used viral peptide pools to expand antigen-specific CD4+ T cells. After around 10 days in culture, the CD4+ T cells were isolated. Either the mRNA-1273 or the BNT162b2 vaccine was given to participants as two doses. The data were produced by immunoSEQ multiplex PCR, yet TCRdb's version contains in-frame clones alone and is incomplete. The sample carries more than 65,000 clones, approximately 80% recorded once. This clone was picked up a small number of times. The target antigen is unknown. The CDR3 contains 15 residues. Germline V gene sequence: CDR1 LNHDA, CDR2 SQIVND (reference sequence). V gave up 3 bases and J gave up 2 bases, with 11 bases separating them.

The specimen was CD4+ T cells from PBMCs cultured with HCoV-229E spike peptides, collected after COVID-19 vaccination. The TCR sequence derives from a human donor who received a COVID-19 vaccine. V is TRBV19 and J is TRBJ1-3; the D gene is possibly TRBD1 (6 bases). The CDR3 loop reads CASSMGGAPGNTIYF. CDR3 in DNA: TGTGCCAGTAGTATGGGGGGGGCTCCTGGAAACACCATATATTTT.